This T cell receptor beta chain was captured in a study of neoadjuvant anti-PD-1 for oral cavity cancer. Looking at the study overall: Non-progressing patients received a fourth nivolumab dose near day 43, then surgery on days 50-56. Findings and caveats of the study: TCR analyses covered only three patients per response group. Pretreatment Treg/Th17 ratio correlated inversely with post-treatment tumor clonality.

This clone was counted only a few times. Its antigen is unidentified. Most PBMC samples had 400 to 550 ng input DNA in six replicates. Measured with immunoSEQ multiplex PCR; TCRdb has only the in-frame clones, and not every one. Of 14,000 or so clones in the sample, about 65% were seen once. The V end was cut by 4 bases, the J end by 8 bases, with 23 bases between. Germline values: CDR1 MDHEN, CDR2 SYDVKM. The CDR3 totals 16 residues. The source was PBMCs, collected before nivolumab (anti-PD-1) treatment. This sequence was found in a person between 40 and 85 years old with oral cavity squamous cell carcinoma. This sequence joins TRBV28 and TRBJ1-2; maybe TRBD1 (6 bases). CDR3 DNA sequence: TGTGCCAGCAGTTCATCTTGGGGGGGCGCTTGGGAGGGCTACACCTTC. Its translation: CASSSSWGGAWEGYTF.